This T cell receptor (beta chain) is from a study of T cells after yellow fever vaccination. General study points: Clonotypes appearing in both CD4 and CD8 compartments existed, and their share was small.

This clonotype was recorded many times. The antigen is unknown. Germline CDR1 is SGHTA and CDR2 is FQGNSA. J lost 7 bases, V lost 1 base, and 16 bases had no gene match. The CDR3 contains 18 residues. 5'RACE template switching produced TCR cDNA carrying a universal primer site and UMIs. TCRdb recomputed calls from the 5' RACE reads with MiXCR, one row per CDR3 protein. Seen here are some 160,000 distinct CDR3 sequences, 6.5% to 8.5% observed once, and the top ten hold roughly 2.5%. V usage is TRBV7-2 and J usage is TRBJ1-2, with 9 bases that match TRBD1. This sample comprised CD4+ T cells sorted from PBMCs, obtained 5 to 6 days after the first yellow fever vaccination. This TCR came from a man aged 18 to 35 who received the YFV17D yellow fever vaccine. CDR3: CASSLVPGQGSAEGGYTF. CDR3 in DNA: TGTGCCAGCAGCTTAGTACCGGGACAGGGTTCAGCCGAGGGTGGCTACACCTTC.